This T cell receptor beta chain originates from a study of regulatory T cells in long-lasting Graves disease. Findings of the study overall: Researchers examined only peripheral blood and not thyroid tissue. The number of shared public clonotypes was higher in persistent patients (around 2,700) than new patients (just over 950). Favoring TRBV28, TRBJ1-2 and TRBJ2-5 was a feature seen in persistent disease.

In building TCR beta libraries, iRepertoire HTBI primers were used together with Arm-PCR of CDR3 regions. TCRdb processed the multiplex PCR reads anew with MiXCR; each CDR3 protein has one entry. The sample consists of some 370,000 distinct CDR3 sequences, less than 25% of them appearing once. CDR1 is SGHTA, CDR2 FQGNSA, per germline. There are 12 residues in the CDR3. V lost 2 bases and J 9 bases, leaving 9 bases between the germline ends. Sample time point: persistent/refractory GD, antithyroid drugs over 5 years with positive TRAb. Scientists built the TCR library using RNA that was extracted from PBMCs. This clonotype was seen a handful of times. Its antigen is not known.

This receptor was obtained from a female donor with Graves disease. This rearrangement joins TRBV7-2 to TRBJ2-3; possibly TRBD2 for D (5 bases). The sample consisted of peripheral blood mononuclear cells (PBMCs), taken when the disease was refractory, from a patient treated with antithyroid drugs. The CDR3 protein is CASSLSSRTQYF. In DNA form, the CDR3 reads TGTGCCAGCAGCTTATCTAGCAGAACGCAGTATTTT.